This is a list of T cell receptor beta chains from one sample in a study of shared clonotypes between healthy human individuals. The data were produced by immunoSEQ multiplex PCR, yet TCRdb's version contains in-frame clones alone and is incomplete. The data show over a million clones, around 76% seen once. The sequencing input was memory CD4+ T cells sorted from blood. These receptors were obtained from a man between 18 and 35 years old in good health. Both conserved end residues are part of each CDR3. Each record gives: D gene, V gene, clone size, J gene, CDR3 protein, CDR3 DNA. A D gene is named only where the DNA matches it firmly. The size of a clone is reported for some rows only, either as once, few or many, or as a class for expanded clones.

>.|TRBV27|few|TRBJ1-6
CASSRSRTVSSPLHF
TGTGCCAGCAGTCGCTCCAGGACAGTCTCTTCACCCCTCCACTTT
>.|TRBV20-1|.|TRBJ2-7
CSARVKTEQYF
TGCAGTGCTAGAGTCAAGACAGAGCAGTACTTC
>.|TRBV6-1|.|TRBJ1-1
CASILSRDLTEAFF
TGTGCCAGCATCCTAAGTAGGGATTTAACTGAAGCTTTCTTT
>TRBD1|TRBV6-1|few|TRBJ2-5
CASSKDREALETQYF
TGTGCCAGCAGTAAGGACAGGGAGGCCTTAGAGACCCAGTACTTC
>TRBD1|TRBV4-1|.|TRBJ1-5
CASSCPGGHGGQPQHF
TGCGCCAGCAGTTGCCCAGGGGGGCATGGGGGGCAGCCCCAGCATTTT
>.|TRBV19|.|TRBJ1-3
CASSPRQRNTIYF
TGTGCCAGTAGTCCCCGACAGCGAAACACCATATATTTT
>.|TRBV11-2|.|TRBJ2-3
CASSFSEPDTQYF
TGTGCCAGCAGCTTTAGTGAACCAGATACGCAGTATTTT
>.|TRBV29-1|.|TRBJ2-1
CSVEIQGWSEQFF
TGCAGCGTTGAGATCCAGGGCTGGAGTGAGCAGTTCTTC
>.|TRBV5-4|.|TRBJ2-2
CASSLGRANTGELFF
TGTGCCAGCAGCCTGGGACGAGCGAACACCGGGGAGCTGTTTTTT
>.|TRBV5-1|.|TRBJ1-1
CASTEGGLNTEAFF
TGCGCCAGCACAGAAGGAGGCCTGAACACTGAAGCTTTCTTT
>TRBD1|TRBV2|.|TRBJ1-1
CASSEAPGGDTEAFF
TGTGCCAGCAGTGAAGCCCCAGGGGGAGATACTGAAGCTTTCTTT
>.|TRBV5-6|once|TRBJ1-1
CASSLVLSPDAEAFF
TGTGCCAGCAGCTTGGTATTAAGTCCCGACGCTGAAGCTTTCTTT
>.|TRBV6-1|.|TRBJ2-5
CASSGPGPETQYF
TGTGCCAGCAGTGGCCCAGGCCCAGAGACCCAGTACTTC
>TRBD2|TRBV11-2|.|TRBJ2-1
CASSLDSSGRGDEQFF
TGTGCCAGCAGCTTAGATTCCAGCGGGAGAGGGGATGAGCAGTTCTTC
>.|TRBV28|.|TRBJ1-2
CASSLYNYGYTF
TGTGCCAGCAGTCTTTACAACTATGGCTACACCTTC
>.|TRBV19|.|TRBJ2-5
CASSMGYQETQYF
TGTGCCAGTAGTATGGGCTACCAAGAGACCCAGTACTTC
>.|TRBV6-1|.|TRBJ1-3
CASSDRRNTIYF
TGTGCCAGCAGTGACCGGCGGAACACCATATATTTT
>TRBD1|TRBV7-9|few|TRBJ2-5
CASSLGQGMGETQYF
TGTGCCAGCAGCTTAGGACAGGGGATGGGAGAGACCCAGTACTTC
>.|TRBV29-1|.|TRBJ1-3
CSVETTGNTIYF
TGCAGCGTTGAAACTACTGGAAACACCATATATTTT
>TRBD1|TRBV5-4|.|TRBJ2-1
CASSSPGTGGLYNEQFF
TGTGCCAGCAGCTCCCCCGGGACAGGGGGCCTATACAATGAGCAGTTCTTC
>TRBD1|TRBV4-2|.|TRBJ1-2
CASSNDRARDYGYTF
TGTGCCAGCAGCAACGACAGGGCGAGGGACTATGGCTACACCTTC
>.|TRBV5-1|once|TRBJ2-7
CASRAGTSSYEQYF
TGCGCCAGCAGGGCCGGGACATCCTCCTACGAGCAGTACTTC
>TRBD2|TRBV7-2|.|TRBJ2-5
CASSPTSLQETQYF
TGTGCCAGCAGCCCGACTAGCCTACAAGAGACCCAGTACTTC
>.|TRBV5-1|few|TRBJ2-7
CASSVGEGYEQYF
TGCGCCAGCAGCGTAGGTGAGGGCTACGAGCAGTACTTC
>.|TRBV5-6|.|TRBJ1-5
CASSLTGTGNQPQHF
TGTGCCAGCAGCCTAACAGGGACGGGGAATCAGCCCCAGCATTTT
>.|TRBV9|.|TRBJ2-5
CASSVLGQTRETQYF
TGTGCCAGCAGCGTACTCGGGCAGACAAGAGAGACCCAGTACTTC
>TRBD2|TRBV27|few|TRBJ2-7
CASSFLAGDYEQYF
TGTGCCAGCAGTTTCTTGGCGGGAGACTACGAGCAGTACTTC
>.|TRBV5-1|.|TRBJ2-1
CASNPVGGRNNEQFF
TGCGCCAGCAACCCCGTGGGGGGGCGGAACAATGAGCAGTTCTTC
>.|TRBV5-1|.|TRBJ1-5
CASSLMPGENQPQHF
TGCGCCAGCAGCTTGATGCCAGGGGAGAATCAGCCCCAGCATTTT
>.|TRBV6-4|.|TRBJ1-1
CASSYSKNTEAFF
TGTGCCAGCAGTTATAGTAAGAACACTGAAGCTTTCTTT
>TRBD1|TRBV6-5|.|TRBJ1-2
CASTRGQGAQDGYTF
TGTGCCAGCACCAGAGGACAGGGGGCGCAGGATGGCTACACCTTC
>.|TRBV7-9|.|TRBJ1-6
CASSSPGHESSYNSPLHF
TGTGCCAGCAGCTCACCGGGACATGAGAGCTCCTATAATTCACCCCTCCACTTT
>.|TRBV6-1|.|TRBJ2-5
CASSRGYQETQYF
TGTGCCAGCAGCCGGGGGTACCAAGAGACCCAGTACTTC
>.|TRBV18|.|TRBJ2-7
CASSPPSVRDEQYF
TGTGCCAGCTCACCACCGTCGGTCAGGGACGAGCAGTACTTC
>.|TRBV6-6|.|TRBJ1-1
CASIYGLNTEAFF
TGTGCCAGCATCTACGGGCTAAACACTGAAGCTTTCTTT
>.|TRBV7-3|.|TRBJ1-2
CASSLLPTAAYGYTF
TGTGCCAGCAGCTTACTCCCGACAGCGGCCTATGGCTACACCTTC
>.|TRBV12-5|many|TRBJ1-3
CASGTGSSGNTIYF
TGTGCTAGTGGTACAGGCAGCTCTGGAAACACCATATATTTT
>.|TRBV30|.|TRBJ2-6
CAWDGGRTGANVLTF
TGTGCCTGGGATGGGGGGAGGACTGGGGCCAACGTCCTGACTTTC
>TRBD2|TRBV18|.|TRBJ2-1
CASSQGLAGTDEQFF
TGTGCCAGCTCACAGGGACTAGCGGGAACCGATGAGCAGTTCTTC
>.|TRBV19|.|TRBJ2-5
CASNRGSAETQYF
TGTGCCAGTAACCGGGGTTCCGCAGAGACCCAGTACTTC
>.|TRBV11-2|.|TRBJ2-2
CASSPLATKTGELFF
TGTGCCAGCAGTCCTCTAGCGACCAAAACCGGGGAGCTGTTTTTT
>.|TRBV13|.|TRBJ1-2
CASSLPSRLFGYTF
TGTGCCAGCAGCTTACCCTCCCGTTTATTCGGCTACACCTTC
>.|TRBV7-2|.|TRBJ1-1
CASSSPAKGEAFF
TGTGCCAGCAGCTCACCCGCCAAGGGTGAAGCTTTCTTT
>.|TRBV5-4|.|TRBJ2-3
CASSAIGQSTDTQYF
TGTGCCAGCAGCGCCATAGGACAGAGTACAGATACGCAGTATTTT
>.|TRBV2|.|TRBJ2-6
CASSGDGAGANVLTF
TGTGCCAGCTCCGGTGATGGAGCTGGGGCCAACGTCCTGACTTTC
>.|TRBV6-6|.|TRBJ1-4
CASSYSHGRGEKLFF
TGTGCCAGCAGTTACTCCCATGGAAGGGGAGAAAAACTGTTTTTT
>TRBD1|TRBV4-1|.|TRBJ2-7
CASSQRDSSYEQYF
TGCGCCAGCAGCCAAAGGGACAGCTCCTACGAGCAGTACTTC
>TRBD2|TRBV7-2|many|TRBJ2-7
CASSLTSGASSYEQYF
TGTGCCAGCAGCCTCACTAGCGGGGCCAGCTCCTACGAGCAGTACTTC
>.|TRBV6-6|.|TRBJ2-7
CASIQRAEPYEQYF
TGTGCCAGCATCCAACGGGCGGAACCCTACGAGCAGTACTTC